This TCR beta chain was sequenced in a study of cytomegalovirus exposure and HLA in healthy donors. The CDR3 is 15 amino acids. The V gene lost 2 bases and the J gene lost 4 bases, with 13 bases spanning the gap. Germline V gives CDR1 SGDLS, CDR2 YYNGEE. A note on this clone: Its target is not known.

Points from the study as a whole: In vitro, a few CMV-associated chains proved specific for CMV antigens.

Researchers ran the PCR with 60 Vbeta and 13 Jbeta primers. The assay was immunoSEQ multiplex PCR, and TCRdb's table has in-frame clones only and misses some. The table records roughly 120,000 clones, 70% to 85% of them present only once. What was sequenced was PBMCs. The rearrangement joins TRBV9 to TRBJ2-1; tentative D call: TRBD2 (6 bases). This receptor was obtained from a human donor in good health. The CDR3 spells CASSVSGVLYNEQFF. The CDR3 DNA follows: TGTGCCAGCAGCGTTAGCGGAGTCTTATACAATGAGCAGTTCTTC.